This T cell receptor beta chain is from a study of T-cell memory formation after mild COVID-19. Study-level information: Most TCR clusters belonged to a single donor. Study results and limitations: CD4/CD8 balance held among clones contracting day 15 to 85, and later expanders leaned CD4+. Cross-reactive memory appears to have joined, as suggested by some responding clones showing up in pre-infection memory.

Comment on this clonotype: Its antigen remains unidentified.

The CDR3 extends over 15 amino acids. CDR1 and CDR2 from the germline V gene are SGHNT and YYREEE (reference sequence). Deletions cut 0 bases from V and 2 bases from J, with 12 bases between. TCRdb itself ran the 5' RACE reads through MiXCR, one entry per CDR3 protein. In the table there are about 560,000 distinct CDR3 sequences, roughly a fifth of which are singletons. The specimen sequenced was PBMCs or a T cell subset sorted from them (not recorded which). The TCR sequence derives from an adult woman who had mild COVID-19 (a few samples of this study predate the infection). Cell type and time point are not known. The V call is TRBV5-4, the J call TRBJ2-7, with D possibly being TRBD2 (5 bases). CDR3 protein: CASSLDPGITYEQYF. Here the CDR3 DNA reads TGTGCCAGCAGCTTGGATCCCGGGATCACCTACGAGCAGTACTTC.